This TCR beta chain was profiled in a study of blood T cell repertoires in COVID-19. This table comes from immunoSEQ multiplex PCR, and its TCRdb copy is limited to in-frame clones, with some not included. Seen here are about 110,000 clones, over 75% observed once, and the top ten hold 2.4%. The CDR3 runs to 17 residues. Germline CDR1 is SGHVS and CDR2 is FNYEAQ. J was trimmed by 1 base and V by 5 bases; bases with no gene match: 7. The gene calls are TRBV7-6 and TRBJ1-4, with 10 bases identical to TRBD1. The material sequenced was peripheral blood. This clonotype was obtained from a human donor in a cohort sampled during active COVID-19. DNA of the CDR3: TGTGCCAGCAGCGCCCGCCGGACAGGGGGAACTAATGAAAAACTGTTTTTT. Residues: CASSARRTGGTNEKLFF.